One T cell receptor beta chain is described in this entry. Its cognate antigen is unknown. Sequencing used immunoSEQ multiplex PCR; TCRdb keeps in-frame clones, though not all of them. The table lists tens of thousands of clones, roughly 80% of them singletons. These data are taken from a study of PD-1 blockade in classical Hodgkin lymphoma. The wider study: Patients were infused with nivolumab 3 mg/kg every 2 weeks.

Time point specified: cycle 4 day 1 (C4D1), after around six weeks of nivolumab. Relapse after autologous stem cell transplantation occurred in every patient, and brentuximab vedotin exposure varied. Magnetic depletion of unwanted cells isolated CD4+ T cells from thawed PBMCs. The study's findings and limits: Relative to healthy donors, newly diagnosed patients reportedly had lower baseline TCR diversity, which was reported as lower still in relapsed/refractory patients.

The input for sequencing was CD4+ T cells from blood, taken before the fourth cycle of nivolumab. This TCR came from a human donor with classical Hodgkin lymphoma.

CDR3 bases: TGTGCCAGCAGCCCTAGGGACAGCACCAATTCACCCCTCCACTTT. Its protein is CASSPRDSTNSPLHF. The chain links TRBV7-2 to TRBJ1-6, with 7 bases identical to TRBD1. This CDR3 is 15 amino acids long. J lost 7 bases, V lost 5 bases, and 8 bases had no gene match. Germline V CDR1 and CDR2: SGHTA, FQGNSA.